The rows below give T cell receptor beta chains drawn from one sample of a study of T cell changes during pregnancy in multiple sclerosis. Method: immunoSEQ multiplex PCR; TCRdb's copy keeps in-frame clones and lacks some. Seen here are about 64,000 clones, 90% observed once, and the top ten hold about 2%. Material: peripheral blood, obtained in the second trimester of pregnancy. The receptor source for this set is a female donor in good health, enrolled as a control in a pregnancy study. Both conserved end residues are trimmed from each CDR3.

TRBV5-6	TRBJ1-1	ASSLGTGPEAF
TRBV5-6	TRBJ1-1	ASSTENTEAF
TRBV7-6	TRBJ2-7	ASSSLTSGAFYEQY
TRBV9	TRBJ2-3	ASSGAGAGTDTQY
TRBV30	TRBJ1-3	AWSRDSLSGNTIY
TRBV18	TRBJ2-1	ASSPRGGNVNEQF
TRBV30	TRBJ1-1	AWSVLGGEDTEAF
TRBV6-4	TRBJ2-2	ASSEQGGTGELF
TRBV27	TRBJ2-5	ASSQALGGLQETQY
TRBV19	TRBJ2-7	ASSIFSAGRHEQY
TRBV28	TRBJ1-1	ASSAGTGPFEAF
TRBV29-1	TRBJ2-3	SVEGFYRSTDTQY
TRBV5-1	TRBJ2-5	ASSFGTSGRGEETQY
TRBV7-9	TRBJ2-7	ASTSGTGAHEQY
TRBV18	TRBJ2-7	ASSPISSSYEQY
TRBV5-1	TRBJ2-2	ASSSDSNTGELF
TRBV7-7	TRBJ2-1	ASSPLGTSRRNEQF
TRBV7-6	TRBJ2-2	ASSPRTGGTGELF
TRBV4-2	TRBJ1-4	ASSQDSAGEGEKLF
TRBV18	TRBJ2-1	ASSPQGNSYNEQF
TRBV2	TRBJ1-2	ASSTGAGRGYT
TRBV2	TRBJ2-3	ASEGRESYTDTQY
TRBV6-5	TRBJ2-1	ASSRGGRLHNEQF
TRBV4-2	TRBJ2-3	ASSQDSGGSSGDTQY
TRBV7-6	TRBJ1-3	ASSLTGYSSGNTIY
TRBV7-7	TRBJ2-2	ASSSYRGSGELF
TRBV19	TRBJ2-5	ASSSGSEGILETQY
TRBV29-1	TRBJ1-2	SVGELGGYYGYT
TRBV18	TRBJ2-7	ASSPWPSTGTGGSYEQY
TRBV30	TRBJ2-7	AWSRSGTGLSYEQY
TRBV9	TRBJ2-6	ASSSADRAGANVLT
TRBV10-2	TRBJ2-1	ASSSGTSGGGEQF
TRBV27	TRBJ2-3	ASRSTGTDTQY
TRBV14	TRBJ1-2	ASSPGGHGYT
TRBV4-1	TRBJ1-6	ASSQQGVGSPLH